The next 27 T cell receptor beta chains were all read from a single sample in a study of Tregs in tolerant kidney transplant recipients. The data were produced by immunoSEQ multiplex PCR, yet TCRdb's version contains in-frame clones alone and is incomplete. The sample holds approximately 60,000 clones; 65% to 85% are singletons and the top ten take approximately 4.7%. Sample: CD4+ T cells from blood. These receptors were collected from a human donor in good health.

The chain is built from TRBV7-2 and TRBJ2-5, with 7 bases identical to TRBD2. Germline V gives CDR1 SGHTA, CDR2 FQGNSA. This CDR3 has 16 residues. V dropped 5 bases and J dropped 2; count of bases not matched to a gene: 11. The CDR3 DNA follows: TGTGCCAGCAGCCGGGGAGGGGTTTGGGGACAAGAGACCCAGTACTTC. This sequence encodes CASSRGGVWGQETQYF.

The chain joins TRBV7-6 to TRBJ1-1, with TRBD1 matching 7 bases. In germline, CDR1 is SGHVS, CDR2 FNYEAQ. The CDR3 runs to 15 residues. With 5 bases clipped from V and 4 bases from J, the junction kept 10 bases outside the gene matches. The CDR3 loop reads CASSRLTGVGTEAFF. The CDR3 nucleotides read TGTGCCAGCAGCAGATTAACAGGGGTAGGCACTGAAGCTTTCTTT.

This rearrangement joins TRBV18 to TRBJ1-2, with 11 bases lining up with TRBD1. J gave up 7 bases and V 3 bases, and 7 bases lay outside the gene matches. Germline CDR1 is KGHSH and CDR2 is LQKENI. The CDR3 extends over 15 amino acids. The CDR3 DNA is TGTGCCAGCTCACCTCCGGGACAGGGGGTGGGTGGCTACACCTTC. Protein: CASSPPGQGVGGYTF.

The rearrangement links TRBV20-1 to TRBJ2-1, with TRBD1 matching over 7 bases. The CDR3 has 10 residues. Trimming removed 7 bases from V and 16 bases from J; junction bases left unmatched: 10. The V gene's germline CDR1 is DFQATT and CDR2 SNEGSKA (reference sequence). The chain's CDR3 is CSVNRDSEFF. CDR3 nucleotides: TGCAGTGTTAACCGGGACAGTGAATTCTTC.

CDR3 region: CASSLDSWGETQYF. CDR3 nucleotide sequence: TGTGCCAGCAGCTTAGATTCCTGGGGGGAGACCCAGTACTTC. This chain connects TRBV11-3 to TRBJ2-5; D may be TRBD1 or TRBD2 (5 bases each). CDR3 length: 14 residues. The germline V gene encodes CDR1 SGHNT and CDR2 YENEEA. V lost 0 bases, J lost 5 bases, and 10 bases lay in between. The whole variable domain, remainder taken from reference TRBV11-3 and TRBJ2-5, is EAGVVQSPRYKIIEKKQPVAFWCNPISGHNTLYWYLQNLGQGPELLIRYENEEAVDDSQLPKDRFSAERLKGVDSTLKIQPAELGDSAVYLCASSLDSWGETQYFGPGTRLLVL.

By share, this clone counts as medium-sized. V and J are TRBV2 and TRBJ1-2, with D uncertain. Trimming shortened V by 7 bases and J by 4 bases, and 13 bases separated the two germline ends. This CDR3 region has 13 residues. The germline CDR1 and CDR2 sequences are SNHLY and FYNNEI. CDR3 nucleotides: TGTGCCAGCAAGATAACAGCGTTCTATGGCTACACCTTC. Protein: CASKITAFYGYTF.

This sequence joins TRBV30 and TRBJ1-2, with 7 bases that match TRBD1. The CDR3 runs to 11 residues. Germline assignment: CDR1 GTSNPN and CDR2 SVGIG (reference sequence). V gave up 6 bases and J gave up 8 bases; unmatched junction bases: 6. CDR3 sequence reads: CACPTGLGYTF. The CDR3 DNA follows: TGTGCCTGCCCGACAGGGTTGGGCTACACCTTC.

The CDR3, as DNA: TGTGCCAGTTGGAGGGGGGGCCGTGGGAGCACTGAAGCTTTCTTT. This encodes CASWRGGRGSTEAFF. V is TRBV6-5 and J is TRBJ1-1; weak D call: TRBD1 (6 bases). The CDR3 extends over 15 amino acids. V lost 9 bases, J lost 4 bases, and 21 bases lay in between. Germline-derived CDR1 and CDR2 are MNHEY and SVGAGI.

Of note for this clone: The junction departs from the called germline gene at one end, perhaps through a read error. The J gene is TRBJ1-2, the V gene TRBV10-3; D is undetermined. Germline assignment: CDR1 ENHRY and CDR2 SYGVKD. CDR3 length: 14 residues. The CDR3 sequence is CASSEALGSRGYTF. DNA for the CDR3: TGTGCCAGCAGTGAAGCGCTGGGAAGTCGGGGCTACACCTTC.

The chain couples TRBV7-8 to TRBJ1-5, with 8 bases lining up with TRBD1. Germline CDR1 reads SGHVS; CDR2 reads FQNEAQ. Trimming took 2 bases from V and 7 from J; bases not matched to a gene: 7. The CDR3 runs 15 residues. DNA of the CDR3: TGTGCCAGCAGCTTATGGCAGGGGGCCGGACAGCCCCAGCATTTT. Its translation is CASSLWQGAGQPQHF.

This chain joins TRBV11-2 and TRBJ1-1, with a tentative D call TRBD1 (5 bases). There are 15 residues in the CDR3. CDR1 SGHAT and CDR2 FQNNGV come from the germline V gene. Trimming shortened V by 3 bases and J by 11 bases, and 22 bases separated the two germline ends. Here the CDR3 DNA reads TGTGCCAGCAGCTTGGAGGGCGGGGCAGGTCGGAGGGCTTTCTTT. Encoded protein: CASSLEGGAGRRAFF.

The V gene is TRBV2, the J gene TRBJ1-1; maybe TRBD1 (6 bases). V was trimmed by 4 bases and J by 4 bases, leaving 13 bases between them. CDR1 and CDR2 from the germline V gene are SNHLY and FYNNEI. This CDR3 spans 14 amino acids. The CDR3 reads CASSVWGGGTEAFF. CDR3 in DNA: TGTGCCAGCAGTGTATGGGGAGGGGGCACTGAAGCTTTCTTT. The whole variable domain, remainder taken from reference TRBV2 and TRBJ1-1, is EPEVTQTPSHQVTQMGQEVILRCVPISNHLYFYWYRQILGQKVEFLVSFYNNEISEKSEIFDDQFSVERPDGSNFTLKIRSTKLEDSAMYFCASSVWGGGTEAFFGQGTRLTVV.

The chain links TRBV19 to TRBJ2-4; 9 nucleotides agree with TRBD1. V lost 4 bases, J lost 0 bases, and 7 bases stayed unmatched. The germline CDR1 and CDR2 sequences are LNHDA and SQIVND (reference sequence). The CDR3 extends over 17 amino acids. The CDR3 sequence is CASSTLQGALAKNIQYF. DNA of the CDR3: TGTGCCAGTAGTACTCTACAGGGGGCACTAGCCAAAAACATTCAGTACTTC.

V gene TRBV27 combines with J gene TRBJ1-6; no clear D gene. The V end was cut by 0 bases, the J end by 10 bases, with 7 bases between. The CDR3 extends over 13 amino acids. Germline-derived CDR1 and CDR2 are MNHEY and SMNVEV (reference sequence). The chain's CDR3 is CASSLSNWSPLHF. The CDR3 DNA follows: TGTGCCAGCAGTTTATCCAACTGGTCACCCCTCCACTTT.

CDR3: CASSLTGSGGYTF. CDR3 in DNA: TGTGCCAGCAGCCTGACAGGGTCGGGCGGCTACACCTTC. This chain links TRBV5-4 with TRBJ1-2; 7 bases match TRBD1. V was clipped by 4 bases and J by 8 bases; unmatched bases: 8. CDR3 length: 13 residues. The germline gives CDR1 SGHNT, CDR2 YYREEE (reference sequence).

CDR3 sequence: CASSQRTGRAAEAFF. In nucleotides, the CDR3 is TGTGCCAGCAGCCAGCGTACAGGGAGGGCGGCTGAAGCTTTCTTT. This chain joins TRBV14 and TRBJ1-1, with a tentative D call TRBD1 (6 bases). This CDR3 spans 15 amino acids. Germline V gene sequence: CDR1 SGHDN, CDR2 FVKESK. V shed 3 bases and J shed 6 bases, with 17 bases lying between them.

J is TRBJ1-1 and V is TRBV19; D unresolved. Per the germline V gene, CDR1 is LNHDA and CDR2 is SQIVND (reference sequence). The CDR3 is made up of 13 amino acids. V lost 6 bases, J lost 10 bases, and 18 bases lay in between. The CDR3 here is CASRVQYHWGAFF. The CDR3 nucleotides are TGTGCCAGTAGGGTACAGTATCACTGGGGAGCTTTCTTT.

CDR3 sequence: CASSLVWAAGNTEAFF. CDR3 nucleotides: TGTGCCAGCAGCTTAGTGTGGGCGGCCGGGAACACTGAAGCTTTCTTT. This chain connects TRBV7-2 to TRBJ1-1; D unclear. Trimming took off 1 base at V and 1 base at J, with 13 bases between the two ends. CDR1 is SGHTA, CDR2 FQGNSA, per germline. CDR3 size: 16 residues.

This CDR3 reads CASSYENTEAFF. DNA of the CDR3: TGTGCCAGCAGTTATGAGAACACTGAAGCTTTCTTT. The chain carries TRBV7-2 and TRBJ1-1; D is unresolved. The CDR3 is 12 residues long. V was pared by 6 bases and J by 1 base, with 6 bases between. Germline assignment: CDR1 SGHTA and CDR2 FQGNSA.

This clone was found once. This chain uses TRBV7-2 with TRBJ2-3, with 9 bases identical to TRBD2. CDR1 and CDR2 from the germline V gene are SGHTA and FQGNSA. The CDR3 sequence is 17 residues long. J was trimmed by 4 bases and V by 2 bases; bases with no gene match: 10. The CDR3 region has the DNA TGTGCCAGCAGCTTATCGGCGGGGGGGCAATGGGCAGATACGCAGTATTTT. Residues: CASSLSAGGQWADTQYF.

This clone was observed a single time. Written as DNA, the CDR3 is TGTGCCAGCAGCCCCATTAGCTCCTACGAGCAGTACTTC. It translates to CASSPISSYEQYF. The chain has TRBV7-7 and TRBJ2-7; D unresolved. The CDR3 consists of 13 residues. The germline V gene has CDR1 SSHAT and CDR2 FNYEAQ (reference sequence). V lost 5 bases to trimming and J lost 0 bases, with 8 bases between them.

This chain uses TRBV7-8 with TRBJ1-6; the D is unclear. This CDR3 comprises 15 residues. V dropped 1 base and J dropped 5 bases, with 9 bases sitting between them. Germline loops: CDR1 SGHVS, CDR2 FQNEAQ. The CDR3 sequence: CASSLGTVHNSPLHF. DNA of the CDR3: TGTGCCAGCAGCTTAGGAACAGTCCATAATTCACCCCTCCACTTT.

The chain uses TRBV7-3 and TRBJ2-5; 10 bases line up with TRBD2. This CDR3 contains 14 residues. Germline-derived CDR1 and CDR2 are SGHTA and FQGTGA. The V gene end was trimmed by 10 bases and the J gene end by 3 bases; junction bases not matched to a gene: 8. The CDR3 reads CATLKLAGEETQYF. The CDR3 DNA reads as TGTGCCACCCTCAAGCTAGCGGGGGAAGAGACCCAGTACTTC.

CDR3 region: CASSEGAIMYGYTF. As DNA, the CDR3 is TGTGCCAGCAGTGAAGGGGCCATTATGTATGGCTACACCTTC. This chain links TRBV6-1 with TRBJ1-2; the D is unclear. The CDR3 is 14 amino acids. V dropped 1 base and J dropped 5 bases, with 11 bases sitting between them. Germline-derived CDR1 and CDR2 are MNHNS and SASEGT.

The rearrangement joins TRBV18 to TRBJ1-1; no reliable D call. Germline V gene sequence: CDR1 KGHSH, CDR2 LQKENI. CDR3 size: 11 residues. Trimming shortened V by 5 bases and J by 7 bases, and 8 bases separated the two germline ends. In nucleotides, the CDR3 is TGTGCCAGCTCAGCGGCAGATGAAGCTTTCTTT. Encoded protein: CASSAADEAFF.

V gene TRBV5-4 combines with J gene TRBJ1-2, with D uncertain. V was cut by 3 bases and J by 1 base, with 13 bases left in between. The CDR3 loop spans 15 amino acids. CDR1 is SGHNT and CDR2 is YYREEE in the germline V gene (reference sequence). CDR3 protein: CASSSSGRLNYGYTF. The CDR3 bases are TGTGCCAGCAGCTCGTCCGGGAGACTTAACTATGGCTACACCTTC.

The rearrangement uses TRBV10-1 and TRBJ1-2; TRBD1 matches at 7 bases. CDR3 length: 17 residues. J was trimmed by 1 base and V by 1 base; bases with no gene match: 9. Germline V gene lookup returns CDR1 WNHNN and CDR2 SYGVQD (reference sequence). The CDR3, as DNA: TGCGCCAGCAGTGAGTTTAACGGGACAGATGATAACTATGGCTACACCTTC. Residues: CASSEFNGTDDNYGYTF.